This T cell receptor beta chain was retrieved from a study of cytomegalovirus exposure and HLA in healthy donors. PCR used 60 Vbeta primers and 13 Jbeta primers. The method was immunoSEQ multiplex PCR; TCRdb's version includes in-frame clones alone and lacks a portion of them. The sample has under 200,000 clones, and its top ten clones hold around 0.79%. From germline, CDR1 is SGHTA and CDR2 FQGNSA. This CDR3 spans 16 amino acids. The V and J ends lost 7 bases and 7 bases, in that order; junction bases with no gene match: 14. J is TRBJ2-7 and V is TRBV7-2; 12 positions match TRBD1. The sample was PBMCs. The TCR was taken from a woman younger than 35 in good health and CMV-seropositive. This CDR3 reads CASTSSSGQGAREQYF. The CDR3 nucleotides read TGTGCCAGCACCTCGTCCTCGGGACAGGGGGCGCGGGAGCAGTACTTC. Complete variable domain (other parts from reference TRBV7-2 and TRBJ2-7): GAGVSQSPSNKVTEKGKDVELRCDPISGHTALYWYRQSLGQGLEFLIYFQGNSAPDKSGLPSDRFSAERTGGSVSTLTIQRTQQEDSAVYLCASTSSSGQGAREQYFGPGTRLTVT.